Below are 21 T cell receptor beta chains sequenced from a single sample in a study of T cell clonality in common variable immunodeficiency. Clones were read by immunoSEQ multiplex PCR, and TCRdb kept only the in-frame ones, dropping some. The repertoire shows about 55,000 clones, none seen only once; the top ten take 0.83%. The sample was peripheral blood mononuclear cells. These receptors were taken from a person aged 18 to 70 in good health.

About this clone: The read finishes 3 residues shy of the CDR3 end, and the germline J gene is used to complete it. The rearrangement uses TRBV30 and TRBJ1-2; weak D call: TRBD1 (5 bases). This CDR3 has 14 amino acids. The germline V gene encodes CDR1 GTSNPN and CDR2 SVGIG (reference sequence). CDR3 DNA, as far as it was read: TGTGCCTTCGCCGGGACTAGGCTCTACAATGAC. It codes for CAFAGTRLYND. In full, the CDR3 is CAFAGTRLYNDYTF.

This clone was seen repeatedly, ten times or more. Read coverage stops 3 residues before the CDR3 terminus; the germline J gene supplies the remainder. V usage is TRBV2 and J usage is TRBJ2-3; 7 bases agree with TRBD1. CDR3 length: 14 amino acids. Germline lookup yields CDR1 SNHLY and CDR2 FYNNEI. CDR3 bases read: TGTGCCAGCAGTGAAAGGGGGCGCGAAGAGACG. Translation: CASSERGREET. The full CDR3 is CASSERGREETQYF.

This clone was counted at least ten times. The DNA ends 3 residues before the CDR3 does, and the rest of the CDR3 is filled in from the germline J gene. The rearrangement joins TRBV20-1 to TRBJ1-6, with D tentatively TRBD1 (6 bases). Germline V gene lookup returns CDR1 DFQATT and CDR2 SNEGSKA (reference sequence). The CDR3 is made up of 14 amino acids. With 5 bases removed from V and 6 bases from J, the gap between germline ends came to 14 bases. CDR3 protein: CSAPRGAINSPLHF. CDR3 DNA (partial): TGCAGTGCTCCTCGGGGGGCCATTAATTCACCC.

The sample holds many counts of this clone. The CDR3 end lies 3 residues beyond the end of the read and is filled in from the germline J gene. The chain couples TRBV19 to TRBJ2-3; D not resolved. Trimming stripped 7 bases from V and 0 bases from J, with 11 bases between. Germline CDR1 and CDR2: LNHDA and SQIVND (reference sequence). CDR3 length equals 14 residues. The sequenced part of the CDR3 DNA is TGTGCCAGTACCCACTACCATAGCACAGATACG. Translating it yields CASTHYHSTDT. The whole CDR3 protein reads CASTHYHSTDTQYF. The full variable domain, its missing parts supplied by reference TRBV19 and TRBJ2-3, is DGGITQSPKYLFRKEGQNVTLSCEQNLNHDAMYWYRQDPGQGLRLIYYSQIVNDFQKGDIAEGYSVSREKKESFPLTVTSAQKNPTAFYLCASTHYHSTDTQYFGPGTRLTVL.

This clone came up many times. The read finishes 3 residues shy of the CDR3 end, and the germline J gene is used to complete it. The J gene is TRBJ1-1, the V gene TRBV5-4, with unresolved D. The CDR3 sequence is 14 residues long. The V and J ends lost 0 bases and 5 bases respectively, with 11 bases between them. Germline CDR1 and CDR2: SGHNT and YYREEE (reference sequence). CDR3 region: CASSLVEGETEAFF. Incomplete CDR3 DNA: TGTGCCAGCAGCTTGGTTGAGGGTGAGACTGAA.

This clone was seen at least ten times. One end of the junction fails to match germline, which may point to a read error. The read ends 3 residues shy of where the CDR3 ends; the end is completed using the germline J gene. The chain has TRBV19 and TRBJ1-1; D might be TRBD1 (6 bases). Germline V gives CDR1 LNHDA, CDR2 SQIVND (reference sequence). This CDR3 contains 13 residues. Incomplete CDR3 DNA: TGTGCCAGTAAAGGGGGGGAGAACGCTGAA. Encoded protein: CASKGGENAE. The whole CDR3 protein is CASKGGENAEAFF. The full variable domain, its missing parts supplied by reference TRBV19 and TRBJ1-1, is DGGITQSPKYLFRKEGQNVTLSCEQNLNHDAMYWYRQDPGQGLRLIYYSQIVNDFQKGDIAEGYSVSREKKESFPLTVTSAQKNPTAFYLCASKGGENAEAFFGQGTRLTVV.

In this sample, this clone turned up many times. The read comes to an end 3 residues before the CDR3 does, leaving the germline J gene to fill in the end. The chain uses TRBV29-1 and TRBJ1-2; D perhaps matches TRBD1 (6 bases). Between the trimmed V and J ends, which lost 7 bases and 4 bases, there was a span of 19 bases. The CDR3 is 14 amino acids. Germline CDR1 SQVTM, CDR2 ANQGSEA. The covered CDR3 bases are TGCAGCGCCCTACTGGGGGCCAGGGGCTATGGC. This sequence encodes CSALLGARGYG. The full CDR3 protein reads CSALLGARGYGYTF. The full variable domain, in which reference TRBV29-1 and TRBJ1-2 provide the parts outside the CDR3, is SAVISQKPSRDICQRGTSLTIQCQVDSQVTMMFWYRQQPGQSLTLIATANQGSEATYESGFVIDKFPISRPNLTFSTLTVSNMSPEDSSIYLCSALLGARGYGYTFGSGTRLTVV.

This clone has a count of ten or more. The sequence runs out 3 residues before the end of the CDR3; the remainder is reconstructed from the germline J gene. V usage is TRBV20-1 and J usage is TRBJ2-7; 9 bases match TRBD2. Germline loops: CDR1 DFQATT, CDR2 SNEGSKA (reference sequence). V dropped 2 bases and J dropped 5; count of bases not matched to a gene: 13. CDR3 length: 16 amino acids. The CDR3 bases that were read are TGCAGTGCTAGACCCTCGCTAGCGGGGCATATCCACGAG. Protein product: CSARPSLAGHIHE. The complete CDR3 sequence is CSARPSLAGHIHEQYF.

Ten or more counts support this clone. The read stops 3 residues short of the end of the CDR3; the missing end is completed from the germline J gene. The gene calls are TRBV11-2 and TRBJ2-5; unclear D gene. Germline V gene lookup returns CDR1 SGHAT and CDR2 FQNNGV. Trimming cost V 5 bases and J 2 bases, with 9 bases left between them. The CDR3 length is 13 residues. CDR3 residues: CASSPPGQETQYF. Incomplete CDR3 DNA: TGTGCCAGCAGCCCCCCCGGGCAAGAGACC.

This clone was counted many times. The CDR3 end lies 3 residues beyond the end of the read and is filled in from the germline J gene. The gene calls are TRBV14 and TRBJ2-1; TRBD2 might be the D (5 bases). The V end was cut by 5 bases, the J end by 2 bases, with 19 bases between. This CDR3 has 17 amino acids. CDR1 and CDR2 (germline): SGHDN, FVKESK. The part of the CDR3 DNA that was read is TGTGCCAGCAGCATATCCCCTAGCCCGCAACCCTACAATGAG. This gives the protein CASSISPSPQPYNE. The entire CDR3 protein is CASSISPSPQPYNEQFF.

At least ten counts were recorded for this clone. The read ends 3 residues early relative to the CDR3; the germline J gene fills the gap. V usage is TRBV19 and J usage is TRBJ1-5; TRBD1 might be the D (6 bases). Trimming left V 4 bases short and J 1 base short, with 8 bases between. CDR1 is LNHDA, CDR2 SQIVND, per germline (reference sequence). The CDR3 contains 14 residues. The part of the CDR3 DNA that was read is TGTGCCAGTAGTAACAGGGACAGCAATCAGCCC. It is translated as CASSNRDSNQP. The entire CDR3 protein reads CASSNRDSNQPQHF.

In the case of this clone: The read comes to an end 3 residues before the CDR3 does, leaving the germline J gene to fill in the end. The chain employs TRBV5-1 and TRBJ1-6, with TRBD1 matching over 8 bases. CDR3 length: 14 residues. CDR1 is SGHRS and CDR2 is YFSETQ in the germline V gene. The ends lost 3 bases at V and 8 bases at J; junction bases unmatched: 4. CDR3 region: CASSSTGVDSPLHF. CDR3 bases read: TGCGCCAGCAGCTCGACAGGGGTGGATTCACCC.

This clone turned up a few times. Read sequence stops 3 residues before the CDR3 end, and the germline J gene provides the missing end. The rearrangement links TRBV18 to TRBJ1-2; the D gene is possibly TRBD1 (5 bases). The CDR3 sequence is 17 residues long. CDR1 KGHSH and CDR2 LQKENI come from the germline V gene. This CDR3 is CASSPGASGRPYNDYTF. The sequenced CDR3 bases are TGTGCCAGCTCACCCGGGGCTAGCGGGAGACCCTACAATGAC.

This clone was counted at least ten times. From the germline J gene comes the end of the CDR3, since the read stops 3 residues before it. The chain links TRBV9 to TRBJ1-3; D remains unclear. Germline loops: CDR1 SGDLS, CDR2 YYNGEE. V lost 0 bases, J lost 4 bases, and 5 bases lay in between. The CDR3 covers 13 residues. The CDR3 bases that were read are TGTGCCAGCAGCGTAGCTAGGGGAAACACC. Translation: CASSVARGNT. The complete CDR3 protein is CASSVARGNTIYF.

At least ten counts were recorded for this clone. The CDR3 end is not reached by the read, which stops 3 residues before it; the germline J gene fills it in. The chain joins TRBV20-1 to TRBJ2-6; the D is unclear. The V gene's germline CDR1 is DFQATT and CDR2 SNEGSKA (reference sequence). This CDR3 spans 13 amino acids. Trimming pared 3 bases from V and 0 bases from J, leaving 3 bases between. The sequenced CDR3 bases are TGCAGTGCTAGGTACTCTGGGGCCAACGTC. It encodes CSARYSGANV. The full CDR3 is CSARYSGANVLTF.

This clone was recorded at least ten times. Here the CDR3 reads CASSQAPPQETQYF. The CDR3 DNA, read in part, is TGCGCCAGCAGCCAAGCGCCCCCTCAAGAGACC. The J gene is TRBJ2-5, the V gene TRBV5-1; D not resolved. The CDR3 end is not reached by the read, which stops 3 residues before it; the germline J gene fills it in. The CDR3 is made up of 14 amino acids. In germline, CDR1 is SGHRS, CDR2 YFSETQ. V was shortened by 4 bases and J by 2 bases, with 12 bases between the two germline ends.

This clone was recorded a few times. The read comes to an end 3 residues before the CDR3 does, leaving the germline J gene to fill in the end. The chain joins TRBV10-2 to TRBJ2-7; D not resolved. The CDR3 loop spans 14 amino acids. Germline V lookup: CDR1 WSHSY, CDR2 SAAADI. Trimming stripped 3 bases from V and 2 bases from J, with 11 bases between. The DNA read from the CDR3 is TGCGCCAGCAGTGAAAAATTAGCTACCTACGAG. It is translated as CASSEKLATYE. The entire CDR3 protein reads CASSEKLATYEQYF.

This clone was recorded many times. The read halts 3 residues ahead of the CDR3 end, with the missing end drawn from the germline J gene. V usage is TRBV2 and J usage is TRBJ1-2; tentative D call: TRBD1 (6 bases). Germline values: CDR1 SNHLY, CDR2 FYNNEI. V was pared by 10 bases and J by 0 bases, with 9 bases between. The CDR3 length is 12 residues. CDR3 bases read: TGTGCCACCCAGGGGTCTAACTATGGC. Translated: CATQGSNYG. The full CDR3 protein reads CATQGSNYGYTF. The full variable domain, in which reference TRBV2 and TRBJ1-2 provide the parts outside the CDR3, is EPEVTQTPSHQVTQMGQEVILRCVPISNHLYFYWYRQILGQKVEFLVSFYNNEISEKSEIFDDQFSVERPDGSNFTLKIRSTKLEDSAMYFCATQGSNYGYTFGSGTRLTVV.

This clone has ten or more counts. The read halts 3 residues ahead of the CDR3 end, with the missing end drawn from the germline J gene. The chain carries TRBV6-1 and TRBJ1-1; D is perhaps TRBD1 (6 bases). The CDR3 consists of 14 residues. Germline-derived CDR1 and CDR2 are MNHNS and SASEGT. CDR3 bases read: TGTGCCAGCAGTGGAGGAGGTGGGGGCATGACG. Encoded protein: CASSGGGGGMT. The whole CDR3 protein reads CASSGGGGGMTAFF.

In this sample, this clone turned up a few times. The read gets to within 3 residues of the CDR3 end, and the germline J gene fills in the rest. The chain is built from TRBV6-2 or TRBV6-3 and TRBJ2-3, with D possibly TRBD2 on 6 matching bases. The CDR3 loop spans 15 amino acids. CDR1 and CDR2 from the germline V gene are MNHEY and SVGEGT. The CDR3 region is CASTKRRGGNQPQYF. The part of the CDR3 DNA that was read is TGTGCCAGCACTAAGAGGAGGGGTGGCAATCAGCCG.

The table lists this clone with many counts. The read terminates 3 residues ahead of where the CDR3 ends, so the germline J gene completes it. The V call is TRBV19, the J call TRBJ1-5, with TRBD1 as a possible D gene (5 bases). The V and J ends lost 4 bases and 5 bases respectively, with 12 bases between them. The germline V gene encodes CDR1 LNHDA and CDR2 SQIVND (reference sequence). The CDR3 has 14 residues. The CDR3 sequence: CASSTGWGDQPQHF. The CDR3 bases that were read are TGTGCCAGTAGTACAGGCTGGGGGGATCAGCCC. Variable domain in full (rest from reference TRBV19 and TRBJ1-5): DGGITQSPKYLFRKEGQNVTLSCEQNLNHDAMYWYRQDPGQGLRLIYYSQIVNDFQKGDIAEGYSVSREKKESFPLTVTSAQKNPTAFYLCASSTGWGDQPQHFGDGTRLSIL.